These T cell receptor beta chains were read from a single sample in a study of blood T cell repertoires in COVID-19. Clones were read by immunoSEQ multiplex PCR, and TCRdb kept only the in-frame ones, dropping some. This sample yields 200,000 to 300,000 clones, of which just over 85% are seen a single time; over 1.5% belongs to the top ten. The sequenced material came from PBMCs or T cells enriched from blood (not recorded which). These TCRs come from a man aged 35-49 years who had recovered from COVID-19. Each CDR3 is given with its conserved first and last residue. Fields, in order: clone size, D gene, J gene, V gene, CDR3 protein, CDR3 DNA. D genes are given only for firm matches. Part of the rows lack a size; the others show once, few, many or a class for expanded clones.

clone size: .; D gene: TRBD1; J gene: TRBJ2-2; V gene: TRBV7-3; CDR3 protein: CASSLGQSTGELFF; CDR3 DNA: TGTGCCAGCAGCTTGGGACAGTCAACCGGGGAGCTGTTTTTT
clone size: .; D gene: .; J gene: TRBJ1-2; V gene: TRBV6-5; CDR3 protein: CASSYSEGYGYTF; CDR3 DNA: TGTGCCAGCAGTTACTCAGAGGGCTATGGCTACACCTTC
clone size: .; D gene: .; J gene: TRBJ2-3; V gene: TRBV5-1; CDR3 protein: CASSLAGQGSTDTQYF; CDR3 DNA: TGCGCCAGCAGCTTGGCCGGGCAGGGGAGCACAGATACGCAGTATTTT
clone size: .; D gene: TRBD2; J gene: TRBJ2-7; V gene: TRBV27; CDR3 protein: CASSFASGSSYEQYF; CDR3 DNA: TGTGCCAGCAGTTTCGCTAGCGGGAGCTCCTACGAGCAGTACTTC
clone size: few; D gene: .; J gene: TRBJ2-5; V gene: TRBV14; CDR3 protein: CASSQATVQETQYF; CDR3 DNA: TGTGCCAGCAGCCAAGCGACAGTCCAAGAGACCCAGTACTTC
clone size: .; D gene: TRBD1; J gene: TRBJ1-1; V gene: TRBV7-3; CDR3 protein: CASSRDRGSEAFF; CDR3 DNA: TGTGCCAGCAGCAGGGACAGGGGGTCTGAAGCTTTCTTT
clone size: .; D gene: TRBD1; J gene: TRBJ2-2; V gene: TRBV6-4; CDR3 protein: CASSAGQGNTGELFF; CDR3 DNA: TGTGCCAGCAGTGCAGGACAGGGGAACACCGGGGAGCTGTTTTTT
clone size: .; D gene: TRBD2; J gene: TRBJ2-1; V gene: TRBV7-9; CDR3 protein: CASSLGTSVHNEQFF; CDR3 DNA: TGTGCCAGCAGCTTAGGGACTAGCGTTCACAATGAGCAGTTCTTC
clone size: few; D gene: .; J gene: TRBJ2-7; V gene: TRBV4-1; CDR3 protein: CASSQVVRGHEQYF; CDR3 DNA: TGCGCCAGCAGCCAAGTGGTTAGAGGTCACGAGCAGTACTTC
clone size: once; D gene: .; J gene: TRBJ2-2; V gene: TRBV7-2; CDR3 protein: CASSLTGRTGELFF; CDR3 DNA: TGTGCCAGCAGCTTAACAGGCCGGACCGGGGAGCTGTTTTTT
clone size: .; D gene: TRBD2; J gene: TRBJ2-1; V gene: TRBV27; CDR3 protein: CASSPGTSGYNEQFF; CDR3 DNA: TGTGCCAGCAGTCCCGGGACTAGCGGCTACAATGAGCAGTTCTTC
clone size: .; D gene: .; J gene: TRBJ1-2; V gene: TRBV27; CDR3 protein: CASTYHRAGDYGYTF; CDR3 DNA: TGTGCCAGCACTTACCACAGGGCCGGGGACTATGGCTACACCTTC
clone size: .; D gene: .; J gene: TRBJ2-3; V gene: TRBV7-8; CDR3 protein: CASSSSRATQYF; CDR3 DNA: TGTGCCAGCAGCTCCTCTAGAGCTACGCAGTATTTT
clone size: .; D gene: .; J gene: TRBJ2-2; V gene: TRBV5-6; CDR3 protein: CASSDDSGFSGELFF; CDR3 DNA: TGTGCCAGCAGCGATGATTCAGGGTTCTCCGGGGAGCTGTTTTTT
clone size: .; D gene: .; J gene: TRBJ2-7; V gene: TRBV4-3; CDR3 protein: CASSQDLGGGDGGYEQYF; CDR3 DNA: TGCGCCAGCAGCCAAGATCTCGGCGGCGGGGACGGAGGCTACGAGCAGTACTTC
clone size: .; D gene: TRBD2; J gene: TRBJ2-2; V gene: TRBV6-2/TRBV6-3; CDR3 protein: CASSPLAGGAGGELFF; CDR3 DNA: TGTGCCAGCAGCCCTTTAGCGGGGGGAGCTGGCGGGGAGCTGTTTTTT
clone size: once; D gene: TRBD1; J gene: TRBJ2-7; V gene: TRBV24-1; CDR3 protein: CATSDRTGKYEQYF; CDR3 DNA: TGTGCCACCAGTGATAGGACAGGGAAATACGAGCAGTACTTC
clone size: .; D gene: TRBD1; J gene: TRBJ2-1; V gene: TRBV6-4; CDR3 protein: CARGPGQGLHNEQFF; CDR3 DNA: TGTGCCAGGGGCCCGGGACAGGGGTTACACAATGAGCAGTTCTTC
clone size: once; D gene: TRBD1; J gene: TRBJ1-1; V gene: TRBV10-3; CDR3 protein: CAISPGQGATWDTEAFF; CDR3 DNA: TGTGCCATCAGCCCGGGACAGGGGGCTACGTGGGACACTGAAGCTTTCTTT
clone size: few; D gene: TRBD1; J gene: TRBJ1-1; V gene: TRBV28; CDR3 protein: CASGGQVNTEAFF; CDR3 DNA: TGTGCCAGCGGGGGACAGGTGAACACTGAAGCTTTCTTT
clone size: .; D gene: TRBD1; J gene: TRBJ1-1; V gene: TRBV18; CDR3 protein: CASSPPVDRGSAFF; CDR3 DNA: TGTGCCAGCTCACCACCGGTCGACAGGGGGTCGGCTTTCTTT
clone size: .; D gene: .; J gene: TRBJ2-1; V gene: TRBV4-1; CDR3 protein: CASSQGPNNEQFF; CDR3 DNA: TGCGCCAGCAGCCAAGGGCCGAACAATGAGCAGTTCTTC